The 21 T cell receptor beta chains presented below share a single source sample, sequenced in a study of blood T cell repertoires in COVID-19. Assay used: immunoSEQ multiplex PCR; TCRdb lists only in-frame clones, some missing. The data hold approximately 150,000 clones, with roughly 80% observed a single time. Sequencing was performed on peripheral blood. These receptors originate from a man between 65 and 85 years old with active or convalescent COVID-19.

CDR3 sequence: CATSREGRRGGTEAFF. CDR3 bases: TGTGCCACCAGCAGAGAGGGGCGTAGGGGTGGCACTGAAGCTTTCTTT. The chain recombines TRBV15 with TRBJ1-1; possible D gene TRBD1, 5 bases. Germline loops: CDR1 LNHNV, CDR2 YYDKDF (reference sequence). The V end lost 0 bases, the J end lost 4 bases, and 15 bases lay between the germline ends. The length of the CDR3 is 16 residues.

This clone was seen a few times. CDR3 loop: CASSQWASTGTEAFF. The CDR3 DNA follows: TGTGCCAGCAGCCAATGGGCGTCGACCGGCACTGAAGCTTTCTTT. This chain uses TRBV3-1 (or the pseudogene TRBV3-2) with TRBJ1-1; no firm D call. The CDR3 consists of 15 residues. Trimming pared 2 bases from V and 4 bases from J, leaving 14 bases between. Germline V gene sequence: CDR1 LGHDT, CDR2 YNNKEL (reference sequence).

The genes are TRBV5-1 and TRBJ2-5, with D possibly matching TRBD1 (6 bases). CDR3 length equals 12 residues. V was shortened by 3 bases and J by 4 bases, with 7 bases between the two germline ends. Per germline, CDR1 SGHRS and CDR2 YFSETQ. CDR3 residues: CASSSGVETQYF. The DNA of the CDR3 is TGCGCCAGCAGCTCAGGGGTAGAGACCCAGTACTTC.

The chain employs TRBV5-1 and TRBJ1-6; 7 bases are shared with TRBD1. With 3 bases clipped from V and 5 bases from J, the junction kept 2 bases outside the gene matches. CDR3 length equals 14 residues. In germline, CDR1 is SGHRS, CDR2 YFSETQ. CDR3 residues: CASSSDRDNSPLHF. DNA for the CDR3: TGCGCCAGCAGCTCTGACAGGGATAATTCACCCCTCCACTTT.

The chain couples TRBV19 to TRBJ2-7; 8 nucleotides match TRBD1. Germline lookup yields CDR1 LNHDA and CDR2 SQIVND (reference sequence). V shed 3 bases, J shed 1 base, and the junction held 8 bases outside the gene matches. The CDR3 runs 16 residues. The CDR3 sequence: CASSIGQRTGSYEQYF. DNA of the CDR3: TGTGCCAGTAGTATCGGCCAAAGGACAGGGTCCTACGAGCAGTACTTC.

CDR3 DNA: TGTGCCACCAGTGATTTGGACGGACAGGGGGTGGTCAATGAGCAGTTCTTC. The encoded protein is CATSDLDGQGVVNEQFF. The rearrangement uses TRBV24-1 and TRBJ2-1, with 10 bases lining up with TRBD1. Germline CDR1 reads KGHDR; CDR2 reads SFDVKD. CDR3 length equals 17 residues. V lost 0 bases and J lost 6; bases outside the gene matches: 7.

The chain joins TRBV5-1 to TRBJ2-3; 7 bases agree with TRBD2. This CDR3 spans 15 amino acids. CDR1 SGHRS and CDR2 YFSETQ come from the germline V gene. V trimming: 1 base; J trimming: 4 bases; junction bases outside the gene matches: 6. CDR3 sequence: CASSLMGGSADTQYF. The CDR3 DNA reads TGCGCCAGCAGCTTGATGGGGGGGTCTGCAGATACGCAGTATTTT.

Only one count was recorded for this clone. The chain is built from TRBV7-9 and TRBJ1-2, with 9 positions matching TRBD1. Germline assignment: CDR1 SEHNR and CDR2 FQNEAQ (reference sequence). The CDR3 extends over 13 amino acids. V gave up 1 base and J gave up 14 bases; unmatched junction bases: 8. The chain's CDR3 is CASSLDGTGSNTF. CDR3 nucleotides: TGTGCCAGCAGCTTAGACGGGACAGGGAGTAATACCTTC.

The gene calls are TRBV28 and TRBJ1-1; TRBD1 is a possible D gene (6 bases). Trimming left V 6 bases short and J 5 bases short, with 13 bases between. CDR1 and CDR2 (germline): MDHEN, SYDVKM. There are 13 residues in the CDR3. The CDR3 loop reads CASRGQRWTEAFF. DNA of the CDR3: TGTGCCAGCAGGGGACAAAGGTGGACTGAAGCTTTCTTT. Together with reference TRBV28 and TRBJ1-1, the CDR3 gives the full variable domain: DVKVTQSSRYLVKRTGEKVFLECVQDMDHENMFWYRQDPGLGLRLIYFSYDVKMKEKGDIPEGYSVSREKKERFSLILESASTNQTSMYLCASRGQRWTEAFFGQGTRLTVV.

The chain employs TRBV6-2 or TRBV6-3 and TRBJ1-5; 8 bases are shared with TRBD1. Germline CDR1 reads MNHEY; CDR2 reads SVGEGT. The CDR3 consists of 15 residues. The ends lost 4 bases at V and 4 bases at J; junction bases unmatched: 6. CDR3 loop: CASSSYQGANQPQHF. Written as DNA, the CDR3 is TGTGCCAGCAGTTCATACCAGGGGGCGAATCAGCCCCAGCATTTT.

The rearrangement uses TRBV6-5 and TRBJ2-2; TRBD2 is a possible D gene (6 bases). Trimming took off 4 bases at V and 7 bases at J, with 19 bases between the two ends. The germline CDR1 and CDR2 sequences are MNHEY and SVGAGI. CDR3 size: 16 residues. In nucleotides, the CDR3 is TGTGCCAGCAGTTCCTGGAGGGACGCCTCGGGCGGGGAGCTGTTTTTT. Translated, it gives CASSSWRDASGGELFF.

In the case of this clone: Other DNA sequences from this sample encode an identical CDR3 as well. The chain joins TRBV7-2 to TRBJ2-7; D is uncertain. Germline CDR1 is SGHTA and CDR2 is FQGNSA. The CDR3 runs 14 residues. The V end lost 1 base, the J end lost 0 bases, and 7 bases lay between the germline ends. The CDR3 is CASSLDGSSYEQYF. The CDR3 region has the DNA TGTGCCAGCAGCTTAGATGGCAGCTCCTACGAGCAGTACTTC.

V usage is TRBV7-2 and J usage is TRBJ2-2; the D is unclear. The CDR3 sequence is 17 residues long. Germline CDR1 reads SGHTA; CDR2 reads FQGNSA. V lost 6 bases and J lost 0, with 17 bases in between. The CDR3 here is CASRSTRGRTNTGELFF. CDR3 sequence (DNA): TGTGCCAGCAGGTCCACCCGTGGCAGAACGAACACCGGGGAGCTGTTTTTT.

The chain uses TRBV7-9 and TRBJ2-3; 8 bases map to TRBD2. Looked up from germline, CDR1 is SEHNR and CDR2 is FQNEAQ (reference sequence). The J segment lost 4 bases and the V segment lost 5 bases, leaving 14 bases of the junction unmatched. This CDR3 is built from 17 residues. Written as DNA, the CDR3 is TGTGCCAGCAGCGACCCGGGACTAGGGGTCAGGGCAGATACGCAGTATTTT. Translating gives CASSDPGLGVRADTQYF. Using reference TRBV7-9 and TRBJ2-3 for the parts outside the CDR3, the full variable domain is DTGVSQNPRHKITKRGQNVTFRCDPISEHNRLYWYRQTLGQGPEFLTYFQNEAQLEKSRLLSDRFSAERPKGSFSTLEIQRTEQGDSAMYLCASSDPGLGVRADTQYFGPGTRLTVL.

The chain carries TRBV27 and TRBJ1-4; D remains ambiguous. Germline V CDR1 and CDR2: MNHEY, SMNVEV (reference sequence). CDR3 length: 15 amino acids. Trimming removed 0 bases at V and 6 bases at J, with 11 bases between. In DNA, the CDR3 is TGTGCCAGCAGTTTATCTGATGCCCGGTATGAAAAACTGTTTTTT. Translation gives CASSLSDARYEKLFF.

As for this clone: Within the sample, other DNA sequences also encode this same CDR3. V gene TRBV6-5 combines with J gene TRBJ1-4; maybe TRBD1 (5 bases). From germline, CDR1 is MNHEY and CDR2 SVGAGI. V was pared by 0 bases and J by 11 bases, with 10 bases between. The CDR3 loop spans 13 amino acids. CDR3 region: CASSYSSGGKLFF. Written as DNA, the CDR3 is TGTGCCAGCAGTTACTCCTCGGGGGGGAAACTGTTTTTT.

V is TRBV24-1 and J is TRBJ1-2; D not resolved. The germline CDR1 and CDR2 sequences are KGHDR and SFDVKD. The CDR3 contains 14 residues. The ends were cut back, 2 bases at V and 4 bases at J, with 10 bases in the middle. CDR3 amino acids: CATSDWSGTYGYTF. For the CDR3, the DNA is TGTGCCACCAGTGATTGGTCAGGAACCTATGGCTACACCTTC.

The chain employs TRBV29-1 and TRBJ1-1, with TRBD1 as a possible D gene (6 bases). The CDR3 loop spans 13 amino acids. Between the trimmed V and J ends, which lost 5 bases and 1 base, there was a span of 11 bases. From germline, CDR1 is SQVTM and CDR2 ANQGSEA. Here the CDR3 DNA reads TGCAGCGTTAACAGGGATCAGAACACTGAAGCTTTCTTT. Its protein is CSVNRDQNTEAFF.

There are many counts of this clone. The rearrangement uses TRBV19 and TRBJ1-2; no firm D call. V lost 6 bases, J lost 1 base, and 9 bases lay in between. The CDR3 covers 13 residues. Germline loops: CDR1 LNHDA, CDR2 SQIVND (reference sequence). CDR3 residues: CASSFRLNYGYTF. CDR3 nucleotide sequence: TGTGCCAGTAGCTTCCGACTTAACTATGGCTACACCTTC.

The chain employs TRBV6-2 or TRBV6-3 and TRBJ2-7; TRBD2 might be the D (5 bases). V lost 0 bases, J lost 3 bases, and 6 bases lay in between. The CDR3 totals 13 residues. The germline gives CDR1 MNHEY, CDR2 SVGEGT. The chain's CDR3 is CASSYSGNYEQYF. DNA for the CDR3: TGTGCCAGCAGTTACTCCGGGAACTACGAGCAGTACTTC.

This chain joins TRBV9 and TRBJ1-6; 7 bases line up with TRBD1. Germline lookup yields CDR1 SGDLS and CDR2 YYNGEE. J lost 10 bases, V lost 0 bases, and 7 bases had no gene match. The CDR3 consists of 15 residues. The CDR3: CASSVGAGGLSPLHF. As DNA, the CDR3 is TGTGCCAGCAGCGTAGGGGCAGGGGGATTGTCACCCCTCCACTTT.